The present TCR beta chain was sequenced within a study of siplizumab effects on memory and regulatory T cells. Study outcomes and limitations: Assignment to unstimulated subsets succeeded for only a minor fraction of the alloreactive clones. Proliferating Tregs' suppressive function in siplizumab cultures went unconfirmed.

This clone has more than one count but fewer than ten. Its matching antigen is unknown. Trimming left V 1 base short and J 6 bases short, with 13 bases between. There are 15 residues in the CDR3. Germline CDR1 reads SGHTA; CDR2 reads FQGNSA. The protocol was immunoSEQ multiplex PCR, while the TCRdb copy is restricted to in-frame clones and leaves out a portion. This repertoire shows approximately 70,000 clones, about 90% found once; its top ten account for roughly 29%. This TCR was sampled from a human donor in good health. The chain is built from TRBV7-2 and TRBJ1-5; no clear D gene. The sequencing sample was made of CD8+ T cells sorted from blood. CDR3 residues: CASSLEVGLGQPQHF. The CDR3 DNA reads TGTGCCAGCAGCTTAGAAGTGGGGTTGGGTCAGCCCCAGCATTTT. The variable domain in full, completed from reference TRBV7-2 and TRBJ1-5, reads GAGVSQSPSNKVTEKGKDVELRCDPISGHTALYWYRQSLGQGLEFLIYFQGNSAPDKSGLPSDRFSAERTGGSVSTLTIQRTQQEDSAVYLCASSLEVGLGQPQHFGDGTRLSIL.